The entry that follows covers one T cell receptor (beta chain) sequence. Its antigen is as yet unknown. The data originate from a study of long-term antiretroviral therapy in people with HIV. Study-wide findings and caveats: ART adherence, viral resistance and therapy changes went unrecorded. Older ART regimens were possibly in use when the blood was collected between the mid-2000s and the late 2010s.

Samples were assayed with immunoSEQ v3.0 at survey level. Sequencing was directed toward 40,000-50,000 T-cell genomes in each sample. Repertoires were generated with immunoSEQ multiplex PCR, while TCRdb's copy carries only in-frame clones and drops some. The sample contains around 20,000 clones, approximately 80% of which appear only once. Samples held about 0.85-10 million cryopreserved PBMC, and DNA extraction followed. This CDR3 comprises 13 residues. Trimming at V came to 6 bases and at J to 3 bases, leaving 1 base not matched to a gene. Germline V lookup: CDR1 MNHEY, CDR2 SMNVEV (reference sequence).

The rearrangement uses TRBV27 and TRBJ1-2; 10 nucleotides agree with TRBD1. This sequence was found in a woman in her late teens or twenties with HIV. The specimen was unsorted PBMCs, collected 0.6 years after starting antiretroviral therapy. CDR3 in amino acids: CASSGTGDYGYTF. For the CDR3, the DNA is TGTGCCAGCAGCGGGACAGGGGACTATGGCTACACCTTC.